The clone carrying this TCR beta chain was recorded a few times. The target antigen is unknown. Other DNA sequences in the same sample also yield this CDR3. This CDR3 contains 14 residues. V was clipped by 5 bases and J by 2 bases; unmatched bases: 3. CDR1 MNHNS and CDR2 SASEGT come from the germline V gene. Generated by immunoSEQ multiplex PCR, the TCRdb table keeps only in-frame clones and is missing some. In the table there are about 43,000 clones, about 88% of which are singletons. Ipilimumab, 1 mg/kg, started 14 to 28 days after autologous transplant. Dosing: nivolumab 3 mg/kg IV, weeks 1, 4, 7, 10, then every two weeks to week 26. The sample originates from a study of ipilimumab plus nivolumab after autologous stem cell transplantation. The overall study: Patients received a median of roughly 5 ipilimumab and roughly eight nivolumab doses.

Findings and caveats of the study: Per the authors, repertoire, Treg and microbiota data justify further study.

Sequencing was performed on PBMCs, taken in a trial of ipilimumab plus nivolumab as post-transplant consolidation. The gene calls are TRBV6-1 and TRBJ1-5; 7 bases line up with TRBD1. The clonotype comes from a male donor with multiple myeloma. The DNA of the CDR3 is TGTGCCAGCAGTAAAACAGGGGGCAATCAGCCCCAGCATTTT. Encoded protein: CASSKTGGNQPQHF.